This TCR beta chain is from a study of T cells in Graves' hyperthyroidism and ophthalmopathy. Study-wide results and limits: Clonotypes that were expanded in thyroid above 0.001 mostly appeared in blood too.

There are many counts of this clonotype. The antigen remains undetermined. Amplification targeted TCR beta CDR3 regions from RNA transcripts. The HTBI primer set was used in a first-round RT-PCR of the TCR CDR3. MiXCR was run by TCRdb on the multiplex PCR reads, yielding one entry per CDR3 protein. The sample has more than 150,000 distinct CDR3 sequences; 15% to 20% are singletons. The CDR3 is 14 residues long. Between the trimmed V and J ends, which lost 7 bases and 6 bases, there was a span of 18 bases. Researchers defined stable Graves' hyperthyroidism as no ophthalmopathy progression within 18 months. Newly diagnosed hyperthyroidism patients aged 18 to 65 years had disease lasting under 2 months. The source of the PBMCs was less than 12 ml of fresh peripheral blood.

The TCR sequence derives from a woman in her 50s with Graves' hyperthyroidism. The V gene is TRBV12-3 or TRBV12-4, the J gene TRBJ1-1; D unresolved. The specimen sequenced was blood. This CDR3 reads CASNIMGSGAEAFF. The DNA for the CDR3 is TGTGCCAGCAACATAATGGGGTCTGGGGCTGAAGCTTTCTTT.